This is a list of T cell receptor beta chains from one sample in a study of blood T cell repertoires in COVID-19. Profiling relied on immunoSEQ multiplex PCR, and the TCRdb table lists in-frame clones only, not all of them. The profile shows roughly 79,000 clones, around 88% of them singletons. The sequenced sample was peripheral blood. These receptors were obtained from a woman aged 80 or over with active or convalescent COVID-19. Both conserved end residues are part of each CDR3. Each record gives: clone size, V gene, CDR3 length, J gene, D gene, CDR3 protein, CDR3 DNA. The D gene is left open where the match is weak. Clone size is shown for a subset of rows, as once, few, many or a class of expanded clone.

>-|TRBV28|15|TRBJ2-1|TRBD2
CASSARGSGSPAQFF
TGTGCCAGCAGTGCCCGTGGTAGCGGGTCCCCGGCGCAGTTCTTC
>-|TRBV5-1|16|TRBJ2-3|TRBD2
CASSLAVAGKGDTQYF
TGCGCCAGCAGCTTGGCGGTAGCGGGTAAGGGAGATACGCAGTATTTT
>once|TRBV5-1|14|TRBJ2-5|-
CASSLTGIRETQYF
TGCGCCAGCAGCTTGACAGGGATAAGGGAGACCCAGTACTTC
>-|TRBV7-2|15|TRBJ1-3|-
CASGPGRVPGNTIYF
TGTGCCAGCGGCCCAGGCAGGGTCCCTGGAAACACCATATATTTT
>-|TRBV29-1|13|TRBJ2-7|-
CSVEGARRNEQYF
TGCAGCGTTGAGGGCGCCCGGAGGAACGAGCAGTACTTC
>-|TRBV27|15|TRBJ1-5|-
CASRLGRTSNQPQHF
TGTGCCAGCCGCTTAGGACGGACAAGCAATCAGCCCCAGCATTTT
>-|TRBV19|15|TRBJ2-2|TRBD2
CASTPWTSVTGELFF
TGTGCCAGTACTCCCTGGACTAGCGTAACCGGGGAGCTGTTTTTT
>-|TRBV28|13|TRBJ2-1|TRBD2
CAILGTSYNEQFF
TGTGCCATCCTTGGGACTAGCTACAATGAGCAGTTCTTC
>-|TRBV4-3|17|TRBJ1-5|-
CASSQDWGTYSNQPQHF
TGCGCCAGCAGCCAAGATTGGGGCACGTATAGCAATCAGCCCCAGCATTTT
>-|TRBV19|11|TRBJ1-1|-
CARTQGTEAFF
TGTGCCAGGACTCAGGGCACTGAAGCTTTCTTT
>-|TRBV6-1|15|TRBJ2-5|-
CASSQSRRGGETQYF
TGTGCCAGCAGCCAATCCCGCAGGGGCGGAGAGACCCAGTACTTC
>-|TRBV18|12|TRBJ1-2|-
CASSPSPGGYTF
TGTGCCAGCTCACCCTCCCCCGGGGGCTACACCTTC
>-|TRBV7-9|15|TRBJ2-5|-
CASSPRQVGDKTQYF
TGTGCCAGCAGCCCCCGGCAGGTGGGCGACAAGACCCAGTACTTC
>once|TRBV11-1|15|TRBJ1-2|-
CASSFTTVHFYGYTF
TGTGCCAGCAGCTTTACGACAGTACACTTCTATGGCTACACCTTC
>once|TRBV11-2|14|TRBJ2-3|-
CASSLGRIADTQYF
TGTGCCAGCAGCTTAGGGAGGATAGCAGATACGCAGTATTTT
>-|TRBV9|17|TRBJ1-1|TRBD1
CASSVAPLGQGRTEAFF
TGTGCCAGCAGCGTAGCCCCCCTGGGACAGGGTCGAACTGAAGCTTTCTTT
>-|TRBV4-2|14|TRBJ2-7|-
CASSQGGVRDEQYF
TGTGCCAGCAGCCAAGGGGGGGTCCGTGACGAGCAGTACTTC
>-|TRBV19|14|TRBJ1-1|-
CASSSRLANTEAFF
TGTGCCAGTAGTTCGAGACTGGCGAACACTGAAGCTTTCTTT
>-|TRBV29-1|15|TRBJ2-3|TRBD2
CSVGPASGRTDTQYF
TGCAGCGTTGGGCCCGCTAGCGGGAGAACAGATACGCAGTATTTT
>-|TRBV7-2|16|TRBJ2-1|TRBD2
CASSLALAGSYNEQFF
TGTGCCAGCAGCTTAGCCCTAGCGGGAAGCTACAATGAGCAGTTCTTC
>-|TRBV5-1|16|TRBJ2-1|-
CASSLWSPKLYNEQFF
TGCGCCAGCAGCTTGTGGTCGCCCAAACTCTACAATGAGCAGTTCTTC
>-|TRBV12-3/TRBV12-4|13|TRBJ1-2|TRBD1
CASSPWTGTGYTF
TGTGCCAGCAGCCCCTGGACAGGGACGGGCTACACCTTC
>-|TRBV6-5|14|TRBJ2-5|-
CASSYSRLQETQYF
TGTGCCAGCAGTTACTCGCGTCTCCAAGAGACCCAGTACTTC
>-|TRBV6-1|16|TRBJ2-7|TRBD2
CASSALTSASSYEQYF
TGTGCCAGCAGTGCCCTCACTAGCGCAAGCTCCTACGAGCAGTACTTC
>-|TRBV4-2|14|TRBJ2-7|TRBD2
CASSLGTSGYEQYF
TGTGCCAGCAGCCTCGGGACTAGCGGCTACGAGCAGTACTTC
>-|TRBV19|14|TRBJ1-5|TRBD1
CASSRTGQNQPQHF
TGTGCCAGTAGTCGGACAGGGCAGAATCAGCCCCAGCATTTT
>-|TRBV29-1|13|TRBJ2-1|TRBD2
CSVTSGTYNEQFF
TGCAGCGTGACTAGCGGAACGTACAATGAGCAGTTCTTC
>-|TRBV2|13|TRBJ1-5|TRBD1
CASSEQGVQPQHF
TGTGCCAGCAGTGAACAGGGGGTGCAGCCCCAGCATTTT
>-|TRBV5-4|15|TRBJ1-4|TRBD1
CASSPGQGPYEKLFF
TGTGCCAGCAGCCCGGGACAGGGTCCGTATGAAAAACTGTTTTTT
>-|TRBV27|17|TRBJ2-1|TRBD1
CASSLMRTGGGYNEQFF
TGTGCCAGCAGTTTGATGCGGACAGGAGGAGGATACAATGAGCAGTTCTTC
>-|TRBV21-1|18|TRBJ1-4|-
CASSKGVDRLATNEKLFF
TGTGCCAGCAGCAAAGGGGTGGACAGATTAGCAACTAATGAAAAACTGTTTTTT
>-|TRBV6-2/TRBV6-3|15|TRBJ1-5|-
CASSSSGRSNQPQHF
TGTGCCAGCAGTTCCTCAGGGAGGAGCAATCAGCCCCAGCATTTT
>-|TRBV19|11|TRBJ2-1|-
CASRRFNEQFF
TGTGCCAGTAGGCGATTCAATGAGCAGTTCTTC
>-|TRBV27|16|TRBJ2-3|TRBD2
CASRGLSGASTDTQYF
TGTGCCAGCAGAGGACTTAGCGGGGCTAGCACAGATACGCAGTATTTT
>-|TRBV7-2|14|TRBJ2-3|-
CASSLAGSTDTQYF
TGTGCCAGCAGCTTAGCCGGTAGCACAGATACGCAGTATTTT
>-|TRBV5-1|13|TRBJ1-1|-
CASRRELNTEAFF
TGCGCCAGCAGACGGGAACTGAACACTGAAGCTTTCTTT
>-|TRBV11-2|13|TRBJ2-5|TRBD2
CASRRAGVETQYF
TGTGCCAGCAGACGAGCGGGAGTGGAGACCCAGTACTTC
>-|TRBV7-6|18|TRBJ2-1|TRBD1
CASSSVTGGSTTLGEQFF
TGTGCCAGCAGCTCCGTTACAGGGGGCTCCACCACACTCGGTGAGCAGTTCTTC
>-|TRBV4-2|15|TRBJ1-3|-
CASSQDSSSGNTIYF
TGTGCCAGCAGCCAAGATTCCAGCTCTGGAAACACCATATATTTT
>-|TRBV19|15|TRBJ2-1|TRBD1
CASRPPGQGVNEQFF
TGTGCCAGTAGACCTCCGGGACAGGGGGTCAATGAGCAGTTCTTC
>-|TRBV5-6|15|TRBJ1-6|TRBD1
CASSLRQGATFTLHF
TGTGCCAGCAGCTTAAGACAGGGGGCTACCTTCACCCTCCACTTT
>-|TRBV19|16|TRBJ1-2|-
CASHLSGTRASAGYTF
TGTGCCAGTCACCTGTCGGGGACAAGGGCATCGGCTGGCTACACCTTC
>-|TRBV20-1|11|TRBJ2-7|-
CSARQAYEQYF
TGCAGTGCTAGGCAGGCCTACGAGCAGTACTTC
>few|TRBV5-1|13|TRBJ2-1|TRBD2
CASKLAGSNEQFF
TGCGCCAGCAAACTAGCGGGGTCCAATGAGCAGTTCTTC
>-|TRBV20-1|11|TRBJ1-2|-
CSAFTGYGYTF
TGCAGTGCTTTTACAGGGTATGGCTACACCTTC
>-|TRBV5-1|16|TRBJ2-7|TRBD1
CASSLSYRGLTYEQYF
TGCGCCAGCAGCTTAAGTTACAGGGGGCTAACCTACGAGCAGTACTTC
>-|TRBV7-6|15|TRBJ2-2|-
CASSLSTGEDGELFF
TGTGCCAGCAGCTTAAGTACGGGAGAGGACGGGGAGCTGTTTTTT
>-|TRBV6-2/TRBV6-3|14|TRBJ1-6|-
CASSQSSYNSPLHF
TGTGCCAGCAGCCAGAGCTCCTATAATTCACCCCTCCACTTT
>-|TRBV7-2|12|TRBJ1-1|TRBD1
CASGDRATEAFF
TGTGCCAGCGGGGACAGGGCCACTGAAGCTTTCTTT
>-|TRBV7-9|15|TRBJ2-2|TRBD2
CASTLGTSWTGELFF
TGTGCCAGCACCCTAGGGACTAGCTGGACCGGGGAGCTGTTTTTT
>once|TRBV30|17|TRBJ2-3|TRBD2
CAWSVRTSGRRTDTQYF
TGTGCCTGGAGTGTAAGGACTAGCGGGAGACGCACAGATACGCAGTATTTT
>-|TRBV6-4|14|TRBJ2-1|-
CASARQATYNEQFF
TGTGCCAGCGCCAGACAGGCTACCTACAATGAGCAGTTCTTC
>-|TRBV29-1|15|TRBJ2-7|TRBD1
CSVGNRAGGLNEQYF
TGCAGCGTTGGAAATCGAGCAGGGGGCCTGAACGAGCAGTACTTC
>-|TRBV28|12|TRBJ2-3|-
CASSQRRDTQYF
TGTGCCAGCAGCCAACGGAGGGATACGCAGTATTTT